These 14 T cell receptor beta chains originate from one sample sequenced in a study of cytomegalovirus exposure and HLA in healthy donors. The PCR employed 60 Vbeta primers together with 13 Jbeta primers. Method: immunoSEQ multiplex PCR; TCRdb's copy keeps in-frame clones and lacks some. The sample has over 100,000 clones, 70% to 80% seen once; the top ten hold roughly 9.6%. The sample taken for sequencing was PBMCs. The receptors were sampled from a male donor in good health and CMV-seropositive.

This sequence joins TRBV28 and TRBJ2-3; D is perhaps TRBD1 (5 bases). CDR1 and CDR2 (germline): MDHEN, SYDVKM. Deletions cut 6 bases from V and 2 bases from J, with 12 bases between. The CDR3 sequence is 14 residues long. CDR3 sequence reads: CASSKGSPTDTQYF. The CDR3 region has the DNA TGTGCCAGCAGCAAGGGGTCGCCCACAGATACGCAGTATTTT.

V gene TRBV5-4 combines with J gene TRBJ1-6; D perhaps matches TRBD1 (6 bases). The length of the CDR3 is 16 residues. CDR1 and CDR2 from the germline V gene are SGHNT and YYREEE (reference sequence). V lost 4 bases and J 8 bases, leaving 19 bases between the germline ends. This chain's CDR3 is CASSPGAGQTYSPLHF. CDR3 nucleotide sequence: TGTGCCAGCAGCCCAGGGGCTGGACAGACATATTCACCCCTCCACTTT.

The V and J genes are TRBV6-1 and TRBJ2-3; tentative D call: TRBD1 (5 bases). The CDR3 is made up of 14 amino acids. Trimming removed 6 bases at V and 3 bases at J, with 13 bases between. Germline V gene lookup returns CDR1 MNHNS and CDR2 SASEGT. CDR3 sequence: CASRTRQPTDTQYF. CDR3 coding DNA: TGTGCCAGCAGAACCCGACAGCCAACAGATACGCAGTATTTT.

The CDR3: CASSLATRVHWYFF. The CDR3 bases are TGTGCCAGCAGCTTAGCAACGAGGGTCCACTGGTATTTCTTC. The V and J genes are TRBV7-9 and TRBJ2-1; tentatively, D is TRBD2 (5 bases). Deletions cut 0 bases from V and 16 bases from J, with 19 bases between. Germline V lookup: CDR1 SEHNR, CDR2 FQNEAQ (reference sequence). The CDR3 has 14 amino acids.

The V and J genes are TRBV6-6 and TRBJ2-3, with TRBD2 identical over 9 bases. This CDR3 region has 14 residues. Germline V gene sequence: CDR1 MNHNY, CDR2 SVGAGI (reference sequence). The junction had 1 base not matched to a gene; V was cut back by 0 bases and J by 6 bases. This CDR3 reads CASSYSAGGDTQYF. The CDR3 DNA is TGTGCCAGCAGTTACTCGGCGGGGGGGGATACGCAGTATTTT.

The V gene is TRBV18, the J gene TRBJ2-2, with 8 bases lining up with TRBD1. Germline CDR1 KGHSH, CDR2 LQKENI. The V segment lost 6 bases and the J segment 1 base; nucleotides outside the gene matches: 10. CDR3 length: 17 residues. For the CDR3, the DNA is TGTGCCAGCTCCCTAAGGGGCGGGACAGGGAACACCGGGGAGCTGTTTTTT. Translation gives CASSLRGGTGNTGELFF.

The CDR3 loop is CAWSVKGARYNEQFF. In DNA form, the CDR3 reads TGTGCCTGGAGTGTAAAGGGGGCGCGCTACAATGAGCAGTTCTTC. The chain recombines TRBV30 with TRBJ2-1; 7 bases agree with TRBD1. V was clipped by 0 bases and J by 3 bases; unmatched bases: 5. Germline lookup yields CDR1 GTSNPN and CDR2 SVGIG (reference sequence). The CDR3 is 15 residues long.

The CDR3 nucleotides read TGCGCCAGCAGCCACGCCCTGGACAGGGTCTATGGCTACACCTTC. Protein product: CASSHALDRVYGYTF. V and J are TRBV4-3 and TRBJ1-2; TRBD1 aligns across 8 bases. The junction had 7 bases not matched to a gene; V was cut back by 3 bases and J by 4 bases. The CDR3 runs 15 residues. Germline V gene sequence: CDR1 LGHNA, CDR2 YSLEER.

The chain uses TRBV7-6 and TRBJ2-7, with D perhaps TRBD1 (5 bases). The CDR3 covers 12 residues. CDR1 SGHVS and CDR2 FNYEAQ come from the germline V gene. V lost 2 bases and J lost 5, with 7 bases in between. CDR3 in amino acids: CASSLSGNEQYF. CDR3 bases: TGTGCCAGCAGCTTATCAGGGAACGAGCAGTACTTC.

This chain uses TRBV5-1 with TRBJ1-2; 7 nucleotides match TRBD1. V was clipped by 1 base and J by 5 bases; unmatched bases: 5. Germline V gene lookup returns CDR1 SGHRS and CDR2 YFSETQ. This CDR3 contains 14 residues. Written as DNA, the CDR3 is TGCGCCAGCAGCTTGCGAGACAGGGAATATGGCTACACCTTC. Translation gives CASSLRDREYGYTF.

In its sample, this clone was seen once. The V and J genes are TRBV5-1 and TRBJ2-3; TRBD2 matches 12 bases. This CDR3 comprises 17 residues. Germline V gene data show CDR1 as SGHRS and CDR2 as YFSETQ. V was clipped by 4 bases and J by 4 bases; unmatched bases: 10. The CDR3 sequence: CASSPPSLAGGSDTQYF. Here the CDR3 DNA reads TGCGCCAGCAGCCCGCCCTCTCTAGCGGGAGGGTCAGATACGCAGTATTTT.

This clone occurred once. V usage is TRBV7-2 and J usage is TRBJ2-2, with 7 bases lining up with TRBD1. The V gene's germline CDR1 is SGHTA and CDR2 FQGNSA. The CDR3 length is 15 residues. The J segment lost 4 bases and the V segment lost 2 bases, leaving 4 bases of the junction unmatched. CDR3 residues: CASSLNRGPTGELFF. CDR3 nucleotide sequence: TGTGCCAGCAGCTTAAATAGGGGGCCCACCGGGGAGCTGTTTTTT.

V gene TRBV27 combines with J gene TRBJ2-6; 8 nucleotides match TRBD1. Germline-derived CDR1 and CDR2 are MNHEY and SMNVEV (reference sequence). Trimming at V came to 3 bases and at J to 2 bases, leaving 6 bases not matched to a gene. CDR3 length equals 17 residues. CDR3 bases: TGTGCCAGCAGTTTGAGTACAGGGGGAACTGGGGCCAACGTCCTGACTTTC. This gives the protein CASSLSTGGTGANVLTF.

The chain joins TRBV7-8 to TRBJ2-7, with TRBD2 matching over 14 bases. Trimming took 1 base from V and 5 from J; bases not matched to a gene: 13. The CDR3 contains 19 residues. Germline CDR1 reads SGHVS; CDR2 reads FQNEAQ. The DNA for the CDR3 is TGTGCCAGCAGCTTAGAGACCGGGACTAGCGGGAGTAGTACGGACGAGCAGTACTTC. Residues: CASSLETGTSGSSTDEQYF.